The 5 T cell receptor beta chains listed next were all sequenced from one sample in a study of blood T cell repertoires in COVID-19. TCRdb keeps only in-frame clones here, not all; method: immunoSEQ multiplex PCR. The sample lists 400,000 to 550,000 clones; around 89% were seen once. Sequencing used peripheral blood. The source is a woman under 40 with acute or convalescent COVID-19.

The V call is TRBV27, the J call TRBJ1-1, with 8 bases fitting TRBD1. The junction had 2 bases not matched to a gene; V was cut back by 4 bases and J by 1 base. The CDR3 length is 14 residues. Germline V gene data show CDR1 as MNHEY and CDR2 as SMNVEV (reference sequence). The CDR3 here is CASSYGTGNTEAFF. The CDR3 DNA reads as TGTGCCAGCAGTTACGGGACAGGGAACACTGAAGCTTTCTTT.

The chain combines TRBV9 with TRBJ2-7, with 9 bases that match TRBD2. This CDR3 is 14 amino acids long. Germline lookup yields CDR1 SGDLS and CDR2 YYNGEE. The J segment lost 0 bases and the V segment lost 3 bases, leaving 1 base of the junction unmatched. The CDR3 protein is CASSASGASYEQYF. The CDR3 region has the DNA TGTGCCAGCAGCGCTAGCGGGGCCTCCTACGAGCAGTACTTC.

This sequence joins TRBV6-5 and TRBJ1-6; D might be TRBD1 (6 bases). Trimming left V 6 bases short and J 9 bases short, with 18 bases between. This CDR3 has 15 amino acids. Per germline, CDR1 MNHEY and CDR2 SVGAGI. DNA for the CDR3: TGTGCCAGCAGCTTTAGACAGGCGCCTGGTTCACCCCTCCACTTT. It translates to CASSFRQAPGSPLHF.

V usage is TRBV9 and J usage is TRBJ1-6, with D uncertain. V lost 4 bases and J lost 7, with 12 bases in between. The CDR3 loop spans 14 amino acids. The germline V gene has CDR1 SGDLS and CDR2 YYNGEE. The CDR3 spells CASSSAGANSPLHF. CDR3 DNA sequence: TGTGCCAGCAGCTCAGCAGGTGCCAATTCACCCCTCCACTTT. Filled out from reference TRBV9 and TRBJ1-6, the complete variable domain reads DSGVTQTPKHLITATGQRVTLRCSPRSGDLSVYWYQQSLDQGLQFLIQYYNGEERAKGNILERFSAQQFPDLHSELNLSSLELGDSALYFCASSSAGANSPLHFGNGTRLTVT.

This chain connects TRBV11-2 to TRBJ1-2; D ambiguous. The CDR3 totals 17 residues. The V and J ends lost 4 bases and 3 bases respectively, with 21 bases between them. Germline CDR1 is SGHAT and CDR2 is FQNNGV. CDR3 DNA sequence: TGTGCCAGCAGCTCCTTGACCCGCAGGCACACATACTATGGCTACACCTTC. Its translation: CASSSLTRRHTYYGYTF.